This T cell receptor beta chain was recorded in a study of blood T cell repertoires in COVID-19 (dated by TCRdb to 2018 to 2021). Turning to the overall study: Samples from collaborators originated in the United States, Italy and Spain and spanned both the acute and convalescent phases of COVID-19. The prospective study material was composed of cDNA or gDNA derived from T cells, B-cell-depleted T cells, or PBMCs. The dataset comprised deeply sampled blood TCRbeta repertoires from subjects exposed to, actively infected with, or recovered from COVID-19. The repertoires were made available in a free public database intended to serve as a resource for research on the immune response to SARS-CoV-2. Samples came from the ongoing ImmuneRACE study (first 160 participants) plus 1,254 subjects from 6 global collaborators. Sample metadata almost always included a de-identified subject ID, COVID-19 status, age in years and sex. Where HLA class I and class II types were available, the types were taken from metadata supplied by the sample provider, not from assay-based typing.

The germline V gene provides CDR1 SNHLY and CDR2 FYNNEI. From the cysteine through the phenylalanine, the CDR3 covers 13 amino acids. Only the CDR3 part of the read is kept: 39 bases, read in frame from the first base. The junction carries 9 bases between V and J, which are trimmed by 4 bases and 3 bases respectively. A word on this clone: The specificity of this receptor is unknown. Base qualities are missing; no much larger clone stands one base away.

TCRbeta CDR3 regions were amplified from genomic DNA by means of the immunoSEQ Assay, a bias-controlled multiplex PCR. The original pipeline was this. Within the assay, amplification of reference gene primers was used to estimate how many nucleated cells each sample contained. Sequence reads were collapsed and filtered to measure the absolute abundance of every unique TCRbeta CDR3 rearrangement. For each sample, productive Simpson clonality was calculated as the square root of Simpson's diversity index over productive rearrangements. This is the immuneACCESS table as TCRdb keeps it, with only in-frame sequences that have V and J called. A part of the clones is gone; compared with another copy, unresolved V genes explain less than half, and the rest is unexplained. V, J and clone size derive from that table, while D and trimming were established from the DNA sequence. Recorded for this sample are about 360,000 clones; about 86% of them occurred a single time. The ten largest make up roughly 7.1% of the sample.

Results and caveats for the whole study, not just this receptor: The quantity of clinical and demographic metadata differed by source and by participant and was supplied without curation.

One collaborating source in Seattle enrolled patients while the patients were actively infected and followed the patients over time throughout the course of disease. Whole blood was collected in K2EDTA tubes by collaborating institutions according to the institutions' own protocols. For TCRbeta analysis, collaborators shipped samples as frozen whole blood, isolated PBMCs, or DNA extracted from either of those sample types. Sequencing was carried out using peripheral blood. The receptor was isolated from a woman in her sixties with COVID-19, enrolled during active disease. The chain uses TRBV2 and TRBJ1-1; TRBD1 is perhaps the D gene, given 6 matching bases. The bases read TGTGCCAGCAGTGTGGCAGGGGACACTGAAGCTTTCTTT. Its coded protein is CASSVAGDTEAFF.